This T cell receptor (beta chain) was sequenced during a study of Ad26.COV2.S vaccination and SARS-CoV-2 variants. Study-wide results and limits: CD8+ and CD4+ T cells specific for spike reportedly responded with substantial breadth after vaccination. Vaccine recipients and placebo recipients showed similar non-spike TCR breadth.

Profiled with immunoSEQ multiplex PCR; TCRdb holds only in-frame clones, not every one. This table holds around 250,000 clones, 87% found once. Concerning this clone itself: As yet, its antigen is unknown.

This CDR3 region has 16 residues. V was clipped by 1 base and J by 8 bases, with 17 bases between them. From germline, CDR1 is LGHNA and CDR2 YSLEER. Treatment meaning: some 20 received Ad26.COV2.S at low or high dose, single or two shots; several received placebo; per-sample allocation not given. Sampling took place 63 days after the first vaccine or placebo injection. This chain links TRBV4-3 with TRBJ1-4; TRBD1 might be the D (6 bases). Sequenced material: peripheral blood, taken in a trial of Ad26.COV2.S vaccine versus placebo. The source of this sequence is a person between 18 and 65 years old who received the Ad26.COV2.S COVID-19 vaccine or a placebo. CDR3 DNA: TGCGCCAGCAGCCAAGTAAAACTCCGGGACACCGAAAAACTGTTTTTT. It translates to CASSQVKLRDTEKLFF.